Below, 26 T cell receptor beta chains from the same sample are listed, as sequenced in a study of blood T cell repertoires in COVID-19. Data came from immunoSEQ multiplex PCR; TCRdb stores just in-frame clones and leaves some out. The sample lists over 14,000 clones; roughly 86% were seen once. Specimen: peripheral blood. The origin of the receptors is a human donor in a cohort sampled during active COVID-19.

This rearrangement joins TRBV30 to TRBJ1-1, with TRBD1 identical over 12 bases. The CDR3 is made up of 15 amino acids. V gave up 8 bases and J gave up 1 base; unmatched junction bases: 8. Germline lookup yields CDR1 GTSNPN and CDR2 SVGIG (reference sequence). The CDR3 DNA reads TGTGCCGGCTCTCCGGGACAGGGGGCGAACACTGAAGCTTTCTTT. As protein: CAGSPGQGANTEAFF.

V is TRBV21-1 and J is TRBJ2-5; whether TRBD1, the table's D call, matches the DNA was not checked. TRBV21-1 is a listed pseudogene. The CDR3 is 16 amino acids. The chain's CDR3 is CASSKGPSMIQETQYF. CDR3 bases: TGTGCCAGCAGCAAAGGGCCGTCGATGATACAAGAGACCCAGTACTTC.

The CDR3 coding sequence is TGTGCCAGCAGCGTAGTTGGAACGGAGTATGGCTACACCTTC. Translating gives CASSVVGTEYGYTF. The V call is TRBV9, the J call TRBJ1-2, with unresolved D. V was pared by 0 bases and J by 5 bases, with 11 bases between. Germline values: CDR1 SGDLS, CDR2 YYNGEE. CDR3 length equals 14 residues. The full variable domain, with the rest looked up from reference TRBV9 and TRBJ1-2, is DSGVTQTPKHLITATGQRVTLRCSPRSGDLSVYWYQQSLDQGLQFLIQYYNGEERAKGNILERFSAQQFPDLHSELNLSSLELGDSALYFCASSVVGTEYGYTFGSGTRLTVV.

The J gene is TRBJ2-2, the V gene TRBV19, with a weak D call TRBD2 (5 bases). This CDR3 contains 15 residues. Germline CDR1 LNHDA, CDR2 SQIVND (reference sequence). V lost 1 base and J 5 bases, leaving 11 bases between the germline ends. CDR3 nucleotides: TGTGCCAGTAGTATAGGGCTTAGAGGGACCGGGGAGCTGTTTTTT. Translated, it gives CASSIGLRGTGELFF.

The chain carries TRBV5-4 and TRBJ2-2, with a tentative D call TRBD2 (5 bases). Germline V CDR1 and CDR2: SGHNT, YYREEE (reference sequence). V lost 0 bases, J lost 6 bases, and 12 bases lay in between. The CDR3 extends over 15 amino acids. The CDR3 protein is CASSLGLAGSGELFF. CDR3 coding DNA: TGTGCCAGCAGCTTGGGCTTGGCGGGTTCCGGGGAGCTGTTTTTT.

The rearrangement uses TRBV7-9 and TRBJ1-4, with D tentatively TRBD1 (6 bases). V dropped 2 bases and J dropped 6 bases, with 16 bases sitting between them. This CDR3 region has 16 residues. The germline V gene encodes CDR1 SEHNR and CDR2 FQNEAQ (reference sequence). CDR3 sequence: CASSLRLGAPYEKLFF. In DNA, the CDR3 is TGTGCCAGCAGCTTAAGGCTGGGGGCCCCATATGAAAAACTGTTTTTT.

The V call is TRBV11-2, the J call TRBJ1-2; TRBD1 is a possible D gene (5 bases). From germline, CDR1 is SGHAT and CDR2 FQNNGV. CDR3 length: 15 amino acids. V dropped 1 base and J dropped 4 bases, with 13 bases sitting between them. The chain's CDR3 is CASSLARAGIYGYTF. The CDR3 DNA is TGTGCCAGCAGCTTAGCCCGTGCAGGGATCTATGGCTACACCTTC. The full variable domain, its missing parts supplied by reference TRBV11-2 and TRBJ1-2, is EAGVAQSPRYKIIEKRQSVAFWCNPISGHATLYWYQQILGQGPKLLIQFQNNGVVDDSQLPKDRFSAERLKGVDSTLKIQPAKLEDSAVYLCASSLARAGIYGYTFGSGTRLTVV.

This rearrangement joins TRBV11-1 to TRBJ2-1, with 8 bases fitting TRBD2. The CDR3 is 17 residues long. The V gene's germline CDR1 is SGHAT and CDR2 FQDESV (reference sequence). Trimming removed 0 bases from V and 2 bases from J; junction bases left unmatched: 6. The CDR3 sequence: CASSLAGLAGAYNEQFF. The CDR3 nucleotides read TGTGCCAGCAGCTTAGCAGGACTAGCAGGGGCCTACAATGAGCAGTTCTTC.

This chain uses TRBV23-1 with TRBJ2-3, with TRBD2 matching over 11 bases. TRBV23-1 is recorded as an ORF, its role being uncertain. The V and J ends lost 6 bases and 2 bases, in that order; junction bases with no gene match: 10. The CDR3 length is 17 residues. The CDR3 reads CASRPVSGRAYTDTQYF. CDR3 coding DNA: TGCGCCAGCAGACCAGTTAGCGGGAGGGCCTACACAGATACGCAGTATTTT.

The chain employs TRBV30 and TRBJ2-3; TRBD2 is a possible D gene (7 bases). CDR3 size: 15 residues. V was cut by 3 bases and J by 0 bases, with 13 bases left in between. The germline CDR1 and CDR2 sequences are GTSNPN and SVGIG (reference sequence). CDR3 sequence reads: CAWRRGRASTDTQYF. The CDR3 bases are TGTGCCTGGAGGAGGGGGAGGGCTAGCACAGATACGCAGTATTTT.

V usage is TRBV24-1 and J usage is TRBJ2-5, with a possible D match to TRBD1 (6 bases). Germline V lookup: CDR1 KGHDR, CDR2 SFDVKD. The CDR3 loop spans 15 amino acids. Trimming took off 0 bases at V and 1 base at J, with 8 bases between the two ends. CDR3 sequence (DNA): TGTGCCACCAGTGATTTGGGACAGTCCCAAGAGACCCAGTACTTC. Translated, it gives CATSDLGQSQETQYF.

This chain links TRBV7-9 with TRBJ2-6; D gene ambiguous. Between the trimmed V and J ends, which lost 5 bases and 3 bases, there was a span of 5 bases. This CDR3 is built from 13 residues. The germline gives CDR1 SEHNR, CDR2 FQNEAQ (reference sequence). The CDR3 DNA is TGTGCCAGCAGCCCAGGTGGGGCCAACGTCCTGACTTTC. Encoded protein: CASSPGGANVLTF.

The rearrangement links TRBV9 to TRBJ1-6, with TRBD1 matching over 11 bases. The CDR3 runs 15 residues. The germline CDR1 and CDR2 sequences are SGDLS and YYNGEE. After removal of 3 bases from V and 7 bases from J, the junction contained 3 bases not matched to a gene. The CDR3 DNA reads TGTGCCAGCAGCGCAGGGACAGGGGGAAATTCACCCCTCCACTTT. This gives the protein CASSAGTGGNSPLHF.

The V call is TRBV27, the J call TRBJ2-1; 12 bases are a match to TRBD2. CDR1 is MNHEY, CDR2 SMNVEV, per germline (reference sequence). With 6 bases clipped from V and 6 bases from J, the junction kept 9 bases outside the gene matches. This CDR3 region has 16 residues. In nucleotides, the CDR3 is TGTGCCAGCAGACGACAAGGACTAGCGGGAACCAATGAGCAGTTCTTC. Protein product: CASRRQGLAGTNEQFF.

A note on this clone: The identical CDR3 is also encoded by other nucleotide sequences in the sample. This chain links TRBV10-3 with TRBJ1-5; D is ambiguous. Trimming left V 9 bases short and J 1 base short, with 16 bases between. The CDR3 covers 15 residues. Germline CDR1 reads ENHRY; CDR2 reads SYGVKD. CDR3 region: CAISPGLESNQPQHF. CDR3 DNA: TGTGCCATTAGCCCCGGACTAGAGAGCAATCAGCCCCAGCATTTT.

This sequence joins TRBV19 and TRBJ2-4; 8 nucleotides match TRBD2. The CDR3 has 18 residues. V dropped 4 bases and J dropped 5; count of bases not matched to a gene: 16. Germline values: CDR1 LNHDA, CDR2 SQIVND (reference sequence). CDR3 DNA: TGTGCCAGTAGTAGGCGGGGCCGGGAGGGAACCAAAGAAAACATTCAGTACTTC. As protein: CASSRRGREGTKENIQYF.

The J gene is TRBJ2-5, the V gene TRBV9; 10 bases fit TRBD2. This CDR3 has 16 amino acids. V trimming: 2 bases; J trimming: 1 base; junction bases outside the gene matches: 5. From germline, CDR1 is SGDLS and CDR2 YYNGEE. The CDR3 region is CASSVRLAGVQETQYF. The CDR3 region has the DNA TGTGCCAGCAGCGTCCGGCTAGCGGGAGTCCAAGAGACCCAGTACTTC.

This chain connects TRBV5-1 to TRBJ2-1, with TRBD2 matching 9 bases. Germline V CDR1 and CDR2: SGHRS, YFSETQ. This CDR3 comprises 17 residues. V shed 3 bases and J 4 bases; nucleotides not matched to a gene: 11. The CDR3 region has the DNA TGCGCCAGCAGCTGGGGAGTGCCTAGCGGGATGTACAATGAGCAGTTCTTC. It translates to CASSWGVPSGMYNEQFF.

The chain uses TRBV7-3 and TRBJ2-1, with 10 nucleotides matching TRBD2. Unmatched junction bases numbered 4, after V lost 5 bases and J lost 0 bases. This CDR3 is 16 amino acids long. Germline CDR1 is SGHTA and CDR2 is FQGTGA. For the CDR3, the DNA is TGTGCCAGCAGCAGCGGACTAGCGGTCTCCTACAATGAGCAGTTCTTC. As protein: CASSSGLAVSYNEQFF. The variable domain in full, completed from reference TRBV7-3 and TRBJ2-1, reads GAGVSQTPSNKVTEKGKYVELRCDPISGHTALYWYRQSLGQGPEFLIYFQGTGAADDSGLPNDRFFAVRPEGSVSTLKIQRTERGDSAVYLCASSSGLAVSYNEQFFGPGTRLTVL.

V usage is TRBV19 and J usage is TRBJ2-1; possibly TRBD2 for D (5 bases). V lost 5 bases, J lost 3 bases, and 11 bases lay in between. The germline V gene encodes CDR1 LNHDA and CDR2 SQIVND (reference sequence). This CDR3 spans 14 amino acids. CDR3 sequence: CASSATSNYNEQFF. The CDR3 region has the DNA TGTGCCAGTAGTGCCACTAGTAACTACAATGAGCAGTTCTTC.

This chain uses TRBV6-5 with TRBJ2-7; 11 nucleotides match TRBD2. The V segment lost 8 bases and the J segment 6 bases; nucleotides outside the gene matches: 9. Germline lookup yields CDR1 MNHEY and CDR2 SVGAGI. CDR3 size: 14 residues. The DNA for the CDR3 is TGTGCCAGCGACTTGACTAGCGGGGTCGGCGAGCAGTACTTC. It encodes CASDLTSGVGEQYF.

The J gene is TRBJ2-5, the V gene TRBV18, with 9 bases that match TRBD1. This CDR3 contains 15 residues. Germline assignment: CDR1 KGHSH and CDR2 LQKENI. V shed 4 bases, J shed 2 bases, and the junction held 5 bases outside the gene matches. The CDR3 nucleotides are TGTGCCAGCTCACGGGACAGGGCCTCTCAAGAGACCCAGTACTTC. It translates to CASSRDRASQETQYF.

The genes are TRBV7-9 and TRBJ1-6, with a tentative D call TRBD1 (5 bases). CDR1 and CDR2 (germline): SEHNR, FQNEAQ (reference sequence). The CDR3 consists of 15 residues. V lost 3 bases, J lost 12 bases, and 18 bases lay in between. The CDR3: CASSFDTGSAGPLHF. The CDR3 nucleotides are TGTGCCAGCAGCTTCGACACAGGATCGGCAGGACCCCTCCACTTT. The variable domain in full, completed from reference TRBV7-9 and TRBJ1-6, reads DTGVSQNPRHKITKRGQNVTFRCDPISEHNRLYWYRQTLGQGPEFLTYFQNEAQLEKSRLLSDRFSAERPKGSFSTLEIQRTEQGDSAMYLCASSFDTGSAGPLHFGNGTRLTVT.

This clone is a singleton in its sample. The chain has TRBV6-5 and TRBJ1-4; the match to TRBD1 covers 7 bases. The ends lost 4 bases at V and 7 bases at J; junction bases unmatched: 6. The CDR3 has 14 amino acids. Germline V lookup: CDR1 MNHEY, CDR2 SVGAGI. The CDR3, as DNA: TGTGCCAGCAGTTTAGACAGGGCGAGTGAAAAACTGTTTTTT. Protein sequence: CASSLDRASEKLFF.

This chain connects TRBV28 to TRBJ2-3; 8 bases are shared with TRBD2. From germline, CDR1 is MDHEN and CDR2 SYDVKM. This CDR3 contains 16 residues. The J segment lost 4 bases and the V segment lost 0 bases, leaving 6 bases of the junction unmatched. CDR3 nucleotide sequence: TGTGCCAGCAGTTTATGGGCTAGCGGGCTAGCAGATACGCAGTATTTT. It translates to CASSLWASGLADTQYF.

J is TRBJ2-3 and V is TRBV11-2; TRBD1 matches at 7 bases. V lost 0 bases to trimming and J lost 0 bases; unmatched junction nucleotides: 3. Germline V lookup: CDR1 SGHAT, CDR2 FQNNGV. The CDR3 loop spans 16 amino acids. The CDR3 DNA follows: TGTGCCAGCAGCTTAGATGAGGGGGCCAGCACAGATACGCAGTATTTT. Translated: CASSLDEGASTDTQYF.